A single sample gave rise to the 21 T cell receptor beta chains below, sequenced in a study of T-cell memory formation after mild COVID-19. TCRdb re-called the 5' RACE reads through MiXCR, storing one row per CDR3 protein. The repertoire holds about 350,000 distinct CDR3 sequences, roughly 13% seen once, with over 20% in the top ten. The material sequenced was PBMCs or a T cell subset sorted from them (not recorded which). Receptor source: a man younger than 35 who had mild COVID-19 (a few samples of this study predate the infection). Cell type and time point are not known.

The chain couples TRBV6-2 or TRBV6-3 to TRBJ1-2, with a tentative D call TRBD1 (6 bases). The germline gives CDR1 MNHEY, CDR2 SVGEGT. The CDR3 loop spans 14 amino acids. The V end lost 2 bases, the J end lost 8 bases, and 15 bases lay between the germline ends. CDR3 DNA: TGTGCCAGCAGTTACCCAGGGGCGCCCCGAGGCTACACCTTC. This gives the protein CASSYPGAPRGYTF.

There are a few counts of this clonotype. The genes are TRBV2 and TRBJ2-7, with TRBD2 matching over 10 bases. The CDR3 is made up of 15 amino acids. The J segment lost 6 bases and the V segment lost 1 base, leaving 6 bases of the junction unmatched. Germline V CDR1 and CDR2: SNHLY, FYNNEI. The CDR3 DNA sequence: TGTGCCAGCAGTGAAGACCCAGCGGGGGGGCGCGAGCAGTACTTC. Translating it yields CASSEDPAGGREQYF.

This chain connects TRBV28 to TRBJ2-4; a weak D match, TRBD2 (5 bases). From germline, CDR1 is MDHEN and CDR2 SYDVKM. Trimming cost V 3 bases and J 3 bases, with 18 bases left between them. This CDR3 is built from 17 residues. The CDR3 is CASSFARHPGGKNIQYF. The CDR3 bases are TGTGCCAGCAGTTTTGCCAGACACCCCGGAGGCAAAAACATTCAGTACTTC.

The CDR3 region is CASREQGVGNQPQHF. The CDR3 DNA follows: TGTGCCAGCAGAGAACAGGGGGTGGGCAATCAGCCCCAGCATTTT. V usage is TRBV2 and J usage is TRBJ1-5, with 8 nucleotides matching TRBD1. Germline CDR1 reads SNHLY; CDR2 reads FYNNEI. The ends lost 6 bases at V and 2 bases at J; junction bases unmatched: 6. CDR3 length equals 15 residues.

The chain carries TRBV7-3 and TRBJ2-2; D uncertain. Deletions cut 1 base from V and 6 bases from J, with 12 bases between. This CDR3 region has 15 residues. CDR1 is SGHTA, CDR2 FQGTGA, per germline. In nucleotides, the CDR3 is TGTGCCAGCAGCTTAAGTCTTGGGGTGGCCGGGGAGCTGTTTTTT. Translated, it gives CASSLSLGVAGELFF. The whole variable domain, remainder taken from reference TRBV7-3 and TRBJ2-2, is GAGVSQTPSNKVTEKGKYVELRCDPISGHTALYWYRQSLGQGPEFLIYFQGTGAADDSGLPNDRFFAVRPEGSVSTLKIQRTERGDSAVYLCASSLSLGVAGELFFGEGSRLTVL.

J is TRBJ2-7 and V is TRBV6-5; 11 bases match TRBD1. The CDR3 consists of 15 residues. V lost 7 bases, J lost 4 bases, and 9 bases stayed unmatched. Per the germline V gene, CDR1 is MNHEY and CDR2 is SVGAGI. The CDR3 DNA sequence: TGTGCCAGCACCTACGGACAGGGGGCGATTTACGAGCAGTACTTC. Amino acids: CASTYGQGAIYEQYF.

The rearrangement joins TRBV27 to TRBJ1-6; the match to TRBD1 covers 10 bases. The J segment lost 8 bases and the V segment lost 5 bases, leaving 6 bases of the junction unmatched. The CDR3 covers 15 residues. Looked up from germline, CDR1 is MNHEY and CDR2 is SMNVEV (reference sequence). CDR3 nucleotides: TGTGCCAGCAGTGCCCGACAGGGGGCTGATTCACCCCTCCACTTT. Protein: CASSARQGADSPLHF.

This clonotype was observed a handful of times. The chain employs TRBV10-3 and TRBJ1-3, with D unclear. V was clipped by 5 bases and J by 4 bases, with 9 bases between them. In germline, CDR1 is ENHRY, CDR2 SYGVKD. The CDR3 contains 13 residues. CDR3 protein: CAISNPGGNTIYF. In nucleotides, the CDR3 is TGTGCCATCAGTAATCCGGGAGGAAACACCATATATTTT.

This chain joins TRBV12-3 or TRBV12-4 and TRBJ1-4; no definite D call. V was clipped by 6 bases and J by 2 bases, with 10 bases between them. There are 14 residues in the CDR3. CDR3 protein: CASREWGTNEKLFF. The CDR3, as DNA: TGTGCCAGCAGGGAGTGGGGTACTAATGAAAAACTGTTTTTT.

The sample holds a few counts of this clonotype. V usage is TRBV5-1 and J usage is TRBJ2-3, with D unresolved. The CDR3 covers 14 residues. V shed 1 base and J shed 2 bases, with 8 bases lying between them. Germline CDR1 reads SGHRS; CDR2 reads YFSETQ. CDR3 loop: CASSLSGDTDTQYF. The CDR3 coding sequence is TGCGCCAGCAGCTTGTCAGGCGACACAGATACGCAGTATTTT. Full variable domain (rest looked up from reference TRBV5-1 and TRBJ2-3): KAGVTQTPRYLIKTRGQQVTLSCSPISGHRSVSWYQQTPGQGLQFLFEYFSETQRNKGNFPGRFSGRQFSNSRSEMNVSTLELGDSALYLCASSLSGDTDTQYFGPGTRLTVL.

This clonotype turned up a few times. V usage is TRBV5-5 and J usage is TRBJ1-1; TRBD1 matches at 9 bases. The trim removed 7 bases at V and 3 bases at J, leaving 10 bases unmatched. CDR1 is SGHKS and CDR2 is YYEKEE in the germline V gene (reference sequence). The CDR3 is 15 amino acids. In DNA form, the CDR3 reads TGTGCCAGCTATCAATGGACAGGGGTTGACACTGAAGCTTTCTTT. It translates to CASYQWTGVDTEAFF.

This clonotype was observed a few times. The rearrangement links TRBV6-5 to TRBJ2-2; 9 bases line up with TRBD1. V shed 10 bases, J shed 6 bases, and the junction held 6 bases outside the gene matches. CDR1 is MNHEY and CDR2 is SVGAGI in the germline V gene. CDR3 length: 13 amino acids. The CDR3 DNA is TGTGCCATCAGGAGACAGGGGGCCGGGGAGCTGTTTTTT. Its translation: CAIRRQGAGELFF.

The CDR3 here is CASGAREVFGTDTQYF. The CDR3, as DNA: TGTGCCAGCGGGGCGCGGGAGGTTTTTGGCACAGATACGCAGTATTTT. V and J are TRBV6-2 or TRBV6-3 and TRBJ2-3; 8 bases match TRBD2. CDR1 MNHEY and CDR2 SVGEGT come from the germline V gene. There are 16 residues in the CDR3. The V and J ends lost 8 bases and 1 base, in that order; junction bases with no gene match: 11.

The V gene is TRBV5-1, the J gene TRBJ2-1, with TRBD2 matching over 7 bases. The CDR3 covers 16 residues. Germline CDR1 reads SGHRS; CDR2 reads YFSETQ. Trimming at V came to 1 base and at J to 8 bases, leaving 12 bases not matched to a gene. CDR3 in DNA: TGCGCCAGCAGCTTGTTTGGACGGGGCCGGGGGGATGAGCAGTTCTTC. This encodes CASSLFGRGRGDEQFF.

At least ten counts were recorded for this clonotype. This chain links TRBV20-1 with TRBJ2-3; D perhaps matches TRBD2 (6 bases). In germline, CDR1 is DFQATT, CDR2 SNEGSKA (reference sequence). CDR3 length equals 14 residues. Trimming took off 6 bases at V and 6 bases at J, with 19 bases between the two ends. The CDR3 nucleotides read TGCAGTGCCCCGAACGCCGCAGGGAGGGATACGCAGTATTTT. Translation: CSAPNAAGRDTQYF.

This clonotype was observed once. The rearrangement links TRBV29-1 to TRBJ2-3; TRBD2 matches 9 bases. The CDR3 runs to 16 residues. The germline V gene encodes CDR1 SQVTM and CDR2 ANQGSEA. V lost 5 bases and J lost 0; bases outside the gene matches: 9. DNA of the CDR3: TGCAGCGTTCAGCGGGGGGCCCACCCTAGCACAGATACGCAGTATTTT. The encoded protein is CSVQRGAHPSTDTQYF.

This clonotype was found a few times. V is TRBV3-1 and J is TRBJ2-7; 9 bases map to TRBD1. Unmatched junction bases numbered 13, after V lost 4 bases and J lost 3 bases. Germline-derived CDR1 and CDR2 are LGHDT and YNNKEL (reference sequence). This CDR3 has 17 amino acids. The DNA of the CDR3 is TGTGCCAGCAGCCTAGATTCCGGGACAGGGAAAATCTACGAGCAGTACGTC. Encoded protein: CASSLDSGTGKIYEQYV.

This clonotype came up a few times. The chain links TRBV29-1 to TRBJ2-4; 11 bases are shared with TRBD1. The germline V gene has CDR1 SQVTM and CDR2 ANQGSEA. V was pared by 7 bases and J by 7 bases, with 3 bases of the junction left unmatched. The CDR3 sequence is 12 residues long. The CDR3 coding sequence is TGCAGCGGGAGGGACAGGGGGAACATTCAGTACTTC. Amino acid sequence: CSGRDRGNIQYF.

In its sample, this clonotype was seen a few times. The CDR3 region has the DNA TGCGCCAGCAGCCAAGTCGGGGGCTTTGAGAACACTGAAGCTTTCTTT. Protein product: CASSQVGGFENTEAFF. The chain joins TRBV4-1 to TRBJ1-1, with D perhaps matching TRBD1 (6 bases). This CDR3 contains 16 residues. V lost 1 base and J 1 base, leaving 13 bases between the germline ends. CDR1 is MGHRA and CDR2 is YSYEKL in the germline V gene.

This clonotype occurred a few times. This chain links TRBV25-1 with TRBJ1-4, with D perhaps TRBD1 (5 bases). This CDR3 region has 16 residues. Trimming took off 3 bases at V and 8 bases at J, with 19 bases between the two ends. CDR1 and CDR2 from the germline V gene are MGHDK and SYGVNS. CDR3 sequence reads: CASSEGSWRGSEKLFF. The DNA for the CDR3 is TGTGCCAGCAGTGAGGGAAGTTGGAGGGGCTCCGAAAAACTGTTTTTT.

The chain couples TRBV12-3 or TRBV12-4 to TRBJ2-2; D call uncertain. Trimming cost V 5 bases and J 1 base, with 11 bases left between them. This CDR3 has 15 amino acids. The CDR3 DNA is TGTGCCAGCAGTACCCAATGGTTGAACACCGGGGAGCTGTTTTTT. Translated, it gives CASSTQWLNTGELFF.